The subject of this entry is one TCR beta chain. The data are from a study of blood T cell repertoires in COVID-19. Turning to the study itself: COVID-19 samples, acute and convalescent, were from the United States, Italy and Spain.

The germline gives CDR1 LNHDA, CDR2 SQIVND (reference sequence). The V gene lost 4 bases and the J gene lost 0 bases, with 9 bases spanning the gap. This CDR3 is built from 15 residues. The table came from immunoSEQ multiplex PCR; TCRdb's copy has only in-frame clones and leaves some out. The table records 60,000 to 75,000 clones, approximately 89% of them present only once. What was sequenced was peripheral blood. The gene calls are TRBV19 and TRBJ1-4, with a possible D match to TRBD1 (6 bases). This receptor was identified in a woman aged 60-75 years with acute or convalescent COVID-19. The CDR3 sequence: CASSRGQATNEKLFF. For the CDR3, the DNA is TGTGCCAGTAGTAGGGGGCAGGCAACTAATGAAAAACTGTTTTTT.